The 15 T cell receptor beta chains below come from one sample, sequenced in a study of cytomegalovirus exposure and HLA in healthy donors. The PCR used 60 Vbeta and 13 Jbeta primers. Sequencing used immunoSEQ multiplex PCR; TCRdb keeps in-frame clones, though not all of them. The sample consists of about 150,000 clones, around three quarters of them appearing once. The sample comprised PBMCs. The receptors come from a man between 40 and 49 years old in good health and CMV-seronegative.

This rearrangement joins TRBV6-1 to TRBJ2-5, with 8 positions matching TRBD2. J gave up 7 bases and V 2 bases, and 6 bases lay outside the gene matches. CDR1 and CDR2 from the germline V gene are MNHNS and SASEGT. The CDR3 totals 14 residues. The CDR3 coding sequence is TGTGCCAGCAGTGAAACTAGCGGAGTCGCGACCCAGTACTTC. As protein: CASSETSGVATQYF.

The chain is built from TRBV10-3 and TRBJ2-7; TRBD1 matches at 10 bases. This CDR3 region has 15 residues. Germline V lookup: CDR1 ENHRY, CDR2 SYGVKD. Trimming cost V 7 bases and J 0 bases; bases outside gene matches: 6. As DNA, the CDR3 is TGTGCCATCAAGGACAGGGGGTTTCTCTCCTACGAGCAGTACTTC. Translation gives CAIKDRGFLSYEQYF.

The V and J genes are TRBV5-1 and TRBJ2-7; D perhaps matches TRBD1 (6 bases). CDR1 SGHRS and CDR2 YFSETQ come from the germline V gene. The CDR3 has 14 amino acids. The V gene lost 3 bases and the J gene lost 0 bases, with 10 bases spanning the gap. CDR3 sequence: CASSSQGDSYEQYF. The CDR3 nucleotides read TGCGCCAGCAGCTCACAGGGAGACTCCTACGAGCAGTACTTC.

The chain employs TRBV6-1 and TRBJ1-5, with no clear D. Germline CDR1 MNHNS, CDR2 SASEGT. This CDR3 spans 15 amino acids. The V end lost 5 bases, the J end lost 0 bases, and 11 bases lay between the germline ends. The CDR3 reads CASSTEFGSNQPQHF. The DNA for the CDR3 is TGTGCCAGCAGTACCGAATTCGGTAGCAATCAGCCCCAGCATTTT.

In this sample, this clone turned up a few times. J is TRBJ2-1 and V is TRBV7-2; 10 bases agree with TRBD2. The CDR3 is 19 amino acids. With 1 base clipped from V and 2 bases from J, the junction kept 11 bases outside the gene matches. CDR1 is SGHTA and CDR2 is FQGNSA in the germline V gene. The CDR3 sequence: CASSLVGGRLAGAYNEQFF. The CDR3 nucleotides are TGTGCCAGCAGCTTAGTTGGAGGGCGTCTAGCGGGAGCCTACAATGAGCAGTTCTTC.

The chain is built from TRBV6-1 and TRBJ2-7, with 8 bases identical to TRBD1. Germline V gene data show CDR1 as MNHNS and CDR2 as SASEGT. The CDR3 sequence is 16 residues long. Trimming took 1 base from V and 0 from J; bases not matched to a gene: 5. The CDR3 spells CASSEVLGQASYEQYF. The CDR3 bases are TGTGCCAGCAGTGAAGTGCTGGGACAGGCCTCCTACGAGCAGTACTTC.

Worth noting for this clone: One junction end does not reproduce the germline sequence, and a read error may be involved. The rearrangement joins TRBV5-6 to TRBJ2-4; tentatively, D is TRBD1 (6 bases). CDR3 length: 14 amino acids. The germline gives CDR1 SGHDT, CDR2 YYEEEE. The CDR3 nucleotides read TGTGCCAGCAGGCCCAGGGGACCCCAGGCCAGGGAAGACTTC. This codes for CASRPRGPQAREDF.

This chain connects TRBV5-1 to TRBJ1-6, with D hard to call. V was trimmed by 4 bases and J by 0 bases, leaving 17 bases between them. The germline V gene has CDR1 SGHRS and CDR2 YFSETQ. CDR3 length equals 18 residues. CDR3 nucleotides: TGCGCCAGCAGCCCCCGTTCACCTGAGAGCTCCTATAATTCACCCCTCCACTTT. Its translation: CASSPRSPESSYNSPLHF.

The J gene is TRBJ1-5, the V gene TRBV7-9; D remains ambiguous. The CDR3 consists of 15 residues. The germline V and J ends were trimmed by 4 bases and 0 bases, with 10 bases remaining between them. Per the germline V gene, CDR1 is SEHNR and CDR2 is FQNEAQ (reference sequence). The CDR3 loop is CASSSTTYSNQPQHF. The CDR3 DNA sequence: TGTGCCAGCAGCTCGACAACTTATAGCAATCAGCCCCAGCATTTT.

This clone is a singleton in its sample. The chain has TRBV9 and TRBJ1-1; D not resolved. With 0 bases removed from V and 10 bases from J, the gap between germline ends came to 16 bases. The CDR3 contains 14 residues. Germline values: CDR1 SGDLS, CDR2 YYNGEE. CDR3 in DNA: TGTGCCAGCAGCGTAGATCTAGGGCCCGGAGGAGCTTTCTTT. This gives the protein CASSVDLGPGGAFF.

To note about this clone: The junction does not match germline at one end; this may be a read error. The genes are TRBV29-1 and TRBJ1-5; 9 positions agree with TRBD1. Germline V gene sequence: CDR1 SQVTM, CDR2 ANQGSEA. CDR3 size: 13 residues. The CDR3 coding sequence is TGCAGCGTTGAGACAGGGGGGGATCAGCCCCAGAATTTT. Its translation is CSVETGGDQPQNF.

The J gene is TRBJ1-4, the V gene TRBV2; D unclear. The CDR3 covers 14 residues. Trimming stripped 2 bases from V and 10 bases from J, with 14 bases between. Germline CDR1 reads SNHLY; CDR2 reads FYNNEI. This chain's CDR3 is CASSEFPGLRKLFF. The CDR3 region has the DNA TGTGCCAGCAGTGAATTCCCCGGGTTGCGAAAACTGTTTTTT.

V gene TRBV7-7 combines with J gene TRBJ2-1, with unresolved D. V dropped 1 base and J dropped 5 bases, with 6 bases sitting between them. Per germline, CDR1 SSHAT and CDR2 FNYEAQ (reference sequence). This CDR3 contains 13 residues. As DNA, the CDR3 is TGTGCCAGCAGCTTAGTTCTAAACAATGAGCAGTTCTTC. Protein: CASSLVLNNEQFF.

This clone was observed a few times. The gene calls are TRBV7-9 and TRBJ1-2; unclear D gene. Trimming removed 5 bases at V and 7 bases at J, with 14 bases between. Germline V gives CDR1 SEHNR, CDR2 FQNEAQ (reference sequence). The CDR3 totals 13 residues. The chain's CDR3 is CASSPVRSGGYTF. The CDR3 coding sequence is TGTGCCAGCAGCCCAGTGAGGTCGGGTGGCTACACCTTC.

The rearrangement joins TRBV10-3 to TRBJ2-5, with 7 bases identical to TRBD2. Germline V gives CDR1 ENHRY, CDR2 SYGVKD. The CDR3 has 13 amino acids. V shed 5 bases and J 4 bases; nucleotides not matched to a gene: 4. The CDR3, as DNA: TGTGCCATCAGTACGGGGGGTGTAGAGACCCAGTACTTC. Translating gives CAISTGGVETQYF.